Following are 32 T cell receptor beta chains from one sample sequenced in a study of blood T cell repertoires in COVID-19. Repertoires were generated with immunoSEQ multiplex PCR, while TCRdb's copy carries only in-frame clones and drops some. This table has over 80,000 clones, 79% appearing once. Sequenced sample: peripheral blood. The receptors here all came from a woman of 80 years or more with active or convalescent COVID-19.

V and J are TRBV19 and TRBJ1-1, with 11 bases identical to TRBD1. With 8 bases clipped from V and 1 base from J, the junction kept 3 bases outside the gene matches. Germline CDR1 and CDR2: LNHDA and SQIVND (reference sequence). This CDR3 is built from 14 residues. This chain's CDR3 is CASRTGGWNTEAFF. CDR3 sequence (DNA): TGTGCCAGTCGGACAGGGGGCTGGAACACTGAAGCTTTCTTT.

The chain couples TRBV13 to TRBJ1-2; D uncertain. Germline CDR1 and CDR2: PRHDT and FYEKMQ (reference sequence). This CDR3 is built from 12 residues. Trimming took 5 bases from V and 8 from J, leaving 12 bases between them. This CDR3 is CASSRTSGGYTF. The CDR3 coding sequence is TGTGCCAGCAGCCGTACCTCGGGGGGCTACACCTTC. The full variable domain, with the rest looked up from reference TRBV13 and TRBJ1-2, is AAGVIQSPRHLIKEKRETATLKCYPIPRHDTVYWYQQGPGQDPQFLISFYEKMQSDKGSIPDRFSAQQFSDYHSELNMSSLELGDSALYFCASSRTSGGYTFGSGTRLTVV.

The chain couples TRBV6-5 to TRBJ2-5; the D gene is possibly TRBD1 (6 bases). The germline V gene has CDR1 MNHEY and CDR2 SVGAGI. The CDR3 totals 15 residues. V was trimmed by 4 bases and J by 2 bases, leaving 14 bases between them. As DNA, the CDR3 is TGTGCCAGCAGTTCACGGCTGAGGGGGCAAGAGACCCAGTACTTC. Residues: CASSSRLRGQETQYF.

The rearrangement joins TRBV5-1 to TRBJ2-1; perhaps TRBD1 as D (5 bases). This CDR3 has 16 residues. V was trimmed by 0 bases and J by 3 bases, leaving 13 bases between them. Germline-derived CDR1 and CDR2 are SGHRS and YFSETQ. The CDR3 coding sequence is TGCGCCAGCAGCTTGGATCAGGGAAGCCTCTACAATGAGCAGTTCTTC. Protein product: CASSLDQGSLYNEQFF.

This clone was observed a handful of times. The chain links TRBV7-9 to TRBJ1-6; possibly TRBD1 for D (5 bases). Germline assignment: CDR1 SEHNR and CDR2 FQNEAQ (reference sequence). CDR3 size: 14 residues. Trimming cost V 5 bases and J 9 bases, with 14 bases left between them. This CDR3 is CASSIAGGGSPLHF. The CDR3 DNA follows: TGTGCCAGCAGCATCGCGGGGGGAGGTTCACCCCTCCACTTT.

Details on this clone: Compared with germline, one end of the junction differs, possibly owing to a read error. V and J are TRBV25-1 and TRBJ2-3; possible D gene TRBD1, 5 bases. The germline V gene encodes CDR1 MGHDK and CDR2 SYGVNS. The CDR3 sequence is 11 residues long. CDR3 residues: CASSEDRYAVF. As DNA, the CDR3 is TGTGCCAGCAGTGAAGACAGATACGCAGTATTT.

This clone was seen a single time. The rearrangement links TRBV19 to TRBJ2-7; 8 nucleotides agree with TRBD2. The CDR3 consists of 13 residues. Germline lookup yields CDR1 LNHDA and CDR2 SQIVND (reference sequence). V shed 6 bases and J 6 bases; nucleotides not matched to a gene: 7. CDR3 nucleotides: TGTGCCAGTAGAAGGGGACTAGGCGGCGAGCAGTACTTC. It is translated as CASRRGLGGEQYF. Variable domain in full (rest from reference TRBV19 and TRBJ2-7): DGGITQSPKYLFRKEGQNVTLSCEQNLNHDAMYWYRQDPGQGLRLIYYSQIVNDFQKGDIAEGYSVSREKKESFPLTVTSAQKNPTAFYLCASRRGLGGEQYFGPGTRLTVT.

This sequence joins TRBV6-2 or TRBV6-3 and TRBJ1-2, with a weak D call TRBD1 (5 bases). CDR3 length equals 15 residues. V was shortened by 2 bases and J by 9 bases, with 19 bases between the two germline ends. Germline V CDR1 and CDR2: MNHEY, SVGEGT. The CDR3 region has the DNA TGTGCCAGCAGTTACCCTGTTGCAGGGTTGAGGAGCTACACCTTC. Translation: CASSYPVAGLRSYTF.

There are a few counts of this clone. This chain connects TRBV7-2 to TRBJ1-4, with D possibly TRBD1 on 6 matching bases. Germline-derived CDR1 and CDR2 are SGHTA and FQGNSA. Deletions cut 4 bases from V and 2 bases from J, with 17 bases between. This CDR3 has 17 amino acids. CDR3 sequence reads: CASSSRPGQRTNEKLFF. The CDR3 nucleotides read TGTGCCAGCAGCTCCCGCCCCGGACAGCGTACTAATGAAAAACTGTTTTTT. Full variable domain (outside the CDR3, taken from reference TRBV7-2 and TRBJ1-4): GAGVSQSPSNKVTEKGKDVELRCDPISGHTALYWYRQSLGQGLEFLIYFQGNSAPDKSGLPSDRFSAERTGGSVSTLTIQRTQQEDSAVYLCASSSRPGQRTNEKLFFGSGTQLSVL.

The genes are TRBV19 and TRBJ2-1, with 10 bases identical to TRBD2. After removal of 4 bases from V and 4 bases from J, the junction contained 4 bases not matched to a gene. Germline lookup yields CDR1 LNHDA and CDR2 SQIVND (reference sequence). The CDR3 extends over 15 amino acids. CDR3 protein: CASSTTSGFYNEQFF. The CDR3 DNA reads as TGTGCCAGTAGTACGACTAGCGGGTTTTACAATGAGCAGTTCTTC.

This chain links TRBV25-1 with TRBJ1-5; tentative D call: TRBD1 (6 bases). The CDR3 is 14 residues long. CDR1 is MGHDK, CDR2 SYGVNS, per germline. Between the trimmed V and J ends, which lost 7 bases and 1 base, there was a span of 11 bases. CDR3: CASTPTGSNQPQHF. CDR3 sequence (DNA): TGTGCCAGCACCCCTACAGGGAGCAATCAGCCCCAGCATTTT.

The rearrangement joins TRBV5-1 to TRBJ1-1; D not certain. Germline V gene sequence: CDR1 SGHRS, CDR2 YFSETQ. CDR3 length: 15 amino acids. Trimming removed 0 bases at V and 1 base at J, with 10 bases between. CDR3: CASSLAPPGNTEAFF. CDR3 bases: TGCGCCAGCAGCTTGGCCCCCCCGGGGAACACTGAAGCTTTCTTT.

The V and J genes are TRBV5-1 and TRBJ2-3; D gene unclear. V was cut by 4 bases and J by 6 bases, with 12 bases left in between. CDR1 SGHRS and CDR2 YFSETQ come from the germline V gene. The CDR3 is 13 residues long. CDR3 coding DNA: TGCGCCAGCAGCACGAGTCCGTCGGATACGCAGTATTTT. It encodes CASSTSPSDTQYF.

CDR3 bases: TGTGCCAGCAGTCCTGACAGGGACGATGGCTACACCTTC. This sequence encodes CASSPDRDDGYTF. The chain links TRBV25-1 to TRBJ1-2; 7 positions match TRBD1. The trim removed 5 bases at V and 6 bases at J, leaving 6 bases unmatched. The CDR3 length is 13 residues. Germline V gene sequence: CDR1 MGHDK, CDR2 SYGVNS.

The chain carries TRBV24-1 and TRBJ2-5; D is possibly TRBD2 (6 bases). The length of the CDR3 is 15 residues. V shed 0 bases and J shed 2 bases, with 9 bases lying between them. The germline V gene has CDR1 KGHDR and CDR2 SFDVKD. The CDR3 loop reads CATSDLRRDQETQYF. The CDR3 DNA reads TGTGCCACCAGTGATTTGCGGCGGGATCAAGAGACCCAGTACTTC.

The gene calls are TRBV7-3 and TRBJ2-2; D not resolved. Germline values: CDR1 SGHTA, CDR2 FQGTGA. The CDR3 contains 13 residues. Trimming removed 5 bases at V and 5 bases at J, with 9 bases between. The CDR3 loop reads CASSDRETGELFF. The DNA of the CDR3 is TGTGCCAGCAGCGATCGAGAGACCGGGGAGCTGTTTTTT.

The chain has TRBV11-2 and TRBJ2-1, with unresolved D. Germline CDR1 SGHAT, CDR2 FQNNGV. The CDR3 runs 13 residues. V dropped 0 bases and J dropped 10 bases, with 10 bases sitting between them. Here the CDR3 DNA reads TGTGCCAGCAGCTTAGATATGGTTCGGGAGCAGTTCTTC. As protein: CASSLDMVREQFF.

The chain combines TRBV18 with TRBJ2-5; 7 positions match TRBD1. With 4 bases clipped from V and 9 bases from J, the junction kept 14 bases outside the gene matches. The CDR3 has 15 residues. The germline V gene has CDR1 KGHSH and CDR2 LQKENI. DNA for the CDR3: TGTGCCAGCTCACGCTCCGGGACAGAAGTTCAGGCCCAGTACTTC. Translation: CASSRSGTEVQAQYF.

The chain is built from TRBV27 and TRBJ1-2; D is perhaps TRBD1 (6 bases). With 6 bases removed from V and 3 bases from J, the gap between germline ends came to 14 bases. CDR3 length: 14 residues. CDR1 is MNHEY, CDR2 SMNVEV, per germline (reference sequence). The CDR3 protein is CASSQTGLHYGYTF. CDR3 DNA: TGTGCCAGCAGCCAGACAGGCCTACACTATGGCTACACCTTC.

Notes on this clone: At one of its ends the junction is not consistent with the germline gene, which may arise from a read error. The V gene is TRBV5-1, the J gene TRBJ2-3, with D possibly being TRBD2 (5 bases). Germline assignment: CDR1 SGHRS and CDR2 YFSETQ. CDR3 length equals 16 residues. The CDR3 reads CASSLMSNEGADTQYF. DNA of the CDR3: TGTGCCAGCAGCTTGATGTCTAATGAGGGAGCAGATACGCAGTATTTT. The full variable domain, with the rest looked up from reference TRBV5-1 and TRBJ2-3, is KAGVTQTPRYLIKTRGQQVTLSCSPISGHRSVSWYQQTPGQGLQFLFEYFSETQRNKGNFPGRFSGRQFSNSRSEMNVSTLELGDSALYLCASSLMSNEGADTQYFGPGTRLTVL.

The J gene is TRBJ2-5, the V gene TRBV6-2 or TRBV6-3; a weak D match, TRBD1 (6 bases). In germline, CDR1 is MNHEY, CDR2 SVGEGT. V gave up 2 bases and J gave up 4 bases, with 14 bases separating them. The CDR3 loop spans 15 amino acids. CDR3 sequence (DNA): TGTGCCAGCAGTTACGATCGGACCAGGGGAGAGACCCAGTACTTC. This gives the protein CASSYDRTRGETQYF.

The chain links TRBV3-1 (or the pseudogene TRBV3-2) to TRBJ2-5, with TRBD2 matching 14 bases. In germline, CDR1 is LGHDT, CDR2 YNNKEL (reference sequence). Trimming took 6 bases from V and 6 from J; bases not matched to a gene: 15. The length of the CDR3 is 18 residues. CDR3 amino acids: CASSSSSATSGRGKTQYF. The CDR3 region has the DNA TGTGCCAGCAGTTCCTCCTCCGCGACTAGCGGGAGGGGAAAGACCCAGTACTTC.

The chain couples TRBV5-4 to TRBJ2-7; TRBD2 might be the D (6 bases). Germline values: CDR1 SGHNT, CDR2 YYREEE (reference sequence). The CDR3 sequence is 14 residues long. Trimming pared 2 bases from V and 5 bases from J, leaving 14 bases between. The CDR3 DNA follows: TGTGCCAGCAGCTTTTCTCCGGGAGCGAACGAGCAGTACTTC. Amino acid sequence: CASSFSPGANEQYF. The variable domain in full, with the rest retrieved from reference TRBV5-4 and TRBJ2-7, is ETGVTQSPTHLIKTRGQQVTLRCSSQSGHNTVSWYQQALGQGPQFIFQYYREEENGRGNFPPRFSGLQFPNYSSELNVNALELDDSALYLCASSFSPGANEQYFGPGTRLTVT.

This chain uses TRBV5-6 with TRBJ2-3; 11 bases are shared with TRBD2. With V trimmed by 4 bases and J by 4 bases, 14 bases remained unmatched. Germline values: CDR1 SGHDT, CDR2 YYEEEE. CDR3 size: 18 residues. The CDR3 coding sequence is TGTGCCAGCAGCCCATACTACTTAGCGGGAGGGAGCGCAGATACGCAGTATTTT. Translated, it gives CASSPYYLAGGSADTQYF.

The V call is TRBV6-1, the J call TRBJ2-1, with TRBD2 matching 7 bases. The CDR3 consists of 15 residues. Germline V gives CDR1 MNHNS, CDR2 SASEGT. V lost 3 bases, J lost 2 bases, and 4 bases stayed unmatched. This CDR3 reads CASSELAVTYNEQFF. In DNA form, the CDR3 reads TGTGCCAGCAGTGAGCTAGCGGTTACCTACAATGAGCAGTTCTTC.

This sequence joins TRBV7-2 and TRBJ1-2; 9 nucleotides align to TRBD1. Germline CDR1 and CDR2: SGHTA and FQGNSA. V lost 4 bases to trimming and J lost 3 bases; unmatched junction nucleotides: 6. This CDR3 region has 15 residues. The CDR3: CASSSDRGADYGYTF. The CDR3 nucleotides are TGTGCCAGCAGCTCCGACAGGGGGGCTGACTATGGCTACACCTTC.

About this clone itself: Other DNA sequences within the sample encode an identical CDR3. This chain links TRBV28 with TRBJ2-7; D call uncertain. Germline assignment: CDR1 MDHEN and CDR2 SYDVKM. This CDR3 has 12 amino acids. The V end lost 2 bases, the J end lost 4 bases, and 6 bases lay between the germline ends. CDR3 region: CASSLGGYEQYF. DNA of the CDR3: TGTGCCAGCAGTTTAGGCGGTTACGAGCAGTACTTC.

The V and J genes are TRBV2 and TRBJ2-3, with 13 bases that match TRBD2. The junction had 7 bases not matched to a gene; V was cut back by 7 bases and J by 6 bases. This CDR3 has 15 amino acids. Looked up from germline, CDR1 is SNHLY and CDR2 is FYNNEI. The CDR3 loop is CASTTGLAGFDTQYF. The CDR3 coding sequence is TGTGCCAGCACTACGGGACTAGCGGGATTCGATACGCAGTATTTT. The full variable domain, rest sourced from reference TRBV2 and TRBJ2-3, is EPEVTQTPSHQVTQMGQEVILRCVPISNHLYFYWYRQILGQKVEFLVSFYNNEISEKSEIFDDQFSVERPDGSNFTLKIRSTKLEDSAMYFCASTTGLAGFDTQYFGPGTRLTVL.

This clone was detected once. This chain links TRBV7-3 with TRBJ2-1, with 12 bases lining up with TRBD2. The CDR3 has 16 residues. Germline lookup yields CDR1 SGHTA and CDR2 FQGTGA. J lost 1 base, V lost 5 bases, and 3 bases had no gene match. Written as DNA, the CDR3 is TGTGCCAGCAGCCTCACTAGCGGGGGGTCCTACAATGAGCAGTTCTTC. Protein: CASSLTSGGSYNEQFF.

The V and J genes are TRBV6-2 or TRBV6-3 and TRBJ2-7, with 9 nucleotides matching TRBD2. CDR1 MNHEY and CDR2 SVGEGT come from the germline V gene. The CDR3 contains 15 residues. With V trimmed by 6 bases and J by 2 bases, 8 bases remained unmatched. The CDR3: CASSDLAGPTYEQYF. The CDR3 nucleotides are TGTGCCAGCAGCGATCTAGCGGGACCCACCTACGAGCAGTACTTC.

The chain recombines TRBV29-1 with TRBJ2-5; D perhaps matches TRBD1 (5 bases). V lost 5 bases to trimming and J lost 0 bases, with 10 bases between them. CDR1 is SQVTM, CDR2 ANQGSEA, per germline. CDR3 size: 13 residues. The CDR3 coding sequence is TGCAGCGTTCGTAAGGGGAACCAAGAGACCCAGTACTTC. The encoded protein is CSVRKGNQETQYF.

The gene calls are TRBV5-1 and TRBJ2-7; 9 nucleotides line up with TRBD2. V lost 3 bases and J lost 6; bases outside the gene matches: 10. The CDR3 consists of 15 residues. Germline V lookup: CDR1 SGHRS, CDR2 YFSETQ. This CDR3 reads CASSSNSGSLREQYF. The CDR3, as DNA: TGCGCCAGCAGCTCGAATAGCGGGAGCTTGCGCGAGCAGTACTTC.